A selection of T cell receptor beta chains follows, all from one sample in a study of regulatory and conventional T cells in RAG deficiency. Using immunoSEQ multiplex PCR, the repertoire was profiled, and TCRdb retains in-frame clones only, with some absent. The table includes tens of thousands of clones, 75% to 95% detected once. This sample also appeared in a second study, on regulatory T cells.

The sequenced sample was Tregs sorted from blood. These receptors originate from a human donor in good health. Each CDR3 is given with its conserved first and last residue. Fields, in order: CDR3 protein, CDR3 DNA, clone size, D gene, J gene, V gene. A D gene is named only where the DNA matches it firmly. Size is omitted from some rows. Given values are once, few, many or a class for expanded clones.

CDR3 protein: CASHTGGLRRDTGELFF
CDR3 DNA: TGCGCCAGCCATACAGGCGGCTTGAGAAGGGACACCGGGGAGCTGTTTTTT
clone size: NA
D gene: NA
J gene: TRBJ2-2
V gene: TRBV5-1

CDR3 protein: CASSQVVNTIYF
CDR3 DNA: TGTGCCAGCAGCCAAGTTGTAAACACCATATATTTT
clone size: NA
D gene: NA
J gene: TRBJ1-3
V gene: TRBV14

CDR3 protein: CASSYSPAKNTEAFF
CDR3 DNA: TGTGCCAGCAGTTACTCGCCAGCTAAGAACACTGAAGCTTTCTTT
clone size: NA
D gene: NA
J gene: TRBJ1-1
V gene: TRBV6-6

CDR3 protein: CASSSTMTPSSYNEQFF
CDR3 DNA: TGTGCCAGCAGCTCCACGATGACTCCGAGCTCCTACAATGAGCAGTTCTTC
clone size: NA
D gene: NA
J gene: TRBJ2-1
V gene: TRBV7-9

CDR3 protein: CASSFLGAGETQYF
CDR3 DNA: TGTGCCAGCAGCTTTCTGGGGGCTGGGGAGACCCAGTACTTC
clone size: NA
D gene: NA
J gene: TRBJ2-5
V gene: TRBV5-6

CDR3 protein: CASRPQGPYNEQFF
CDR3 DNA: TGTGCCAGTAGACCACAGGGTCCATACAATGAGCAGTTCTTC
clone size: NA
D gene: NA
J gene: TRBJ2-1
V gene: TRBV19

CDR3 protein: CASSFGENIQYF
CDR3 DNA: TGTGCCAGCAGCTTCGGGGAGAACATTCAGTACTTC
clone size: NA
D gene: NA
J gene: TRBJ2-4
V gene: TRBV7-2

CDR3 protein: CASSYSGLGNSPLHF
CDR3 DNA: TGTGCCAGCAGTTACTCAGGGCTGGGTAATTCACCCCTCCACTTT
clone size: NA
D gene: NA
J gene: TRBJ1-6
V gene: TRBV6-6

CDR3 protein: CASSYSREGYTF
CDR3 DNA: TGTGCCAGCAGTTACTCGAGAGAAGGCTACACCTTC
clone size: NA
D gene: NA
J gene: TRBJ1-2
V gene: TRBV6-6

CDR3 protein: CASSYASGGLPYEQYF
CDR3 DNA: TGTGCCAGCAGTTATGCAAGCGGGGGCCTACCCTACGAGCAGTACTTC
clone size: NA
D gene: TRBD2
J gene: TRBJ2-7
V gene: TRBV28

CDR3 protein: CASSYGTGSNYGYTF
CDR3 DNA: TGTGCCAGCAGCTACGGGACAGGGTCTAACTATGGCTACACCTTC
clone size: NA
D gene: TRBD1
J gene: TRBJ1-2
V gene: TRBV6-1

CDR3 protein: CASSVTGTEKLFF
CDR3 DNA: TGTGCCAGCAGTGTGACAGGGACCGAAAAACTGTTTTTT
clone size: NA
D gene: TRBD1
J gene: TRBJ1-4
V gene: TRBV25-1

CDR3 protein: CASSWILDGELFF
CDR3 DNA: TGCGCCAGCAGCTGGATACTTGACGGGGAGCTGTTTTTT
clone size: NA
D gene: NA
J gene: TRBJ2-2
V gene: TRBV5-1

CDR3 protein: CASSPLTDYYGYTF
CDR3 DNA: TGCGCCAGCAGCCCATTGACAGACTACTATGGCTACACCTTC
clone size: NA
D gene: NA
J gene: TRBJ1-2
V gene: TRBV5-1

CDR3 protein: CASSQAPGQSSPLHF
CDR3 DNA: TGCGCCAGCAGCCAGGCTCCGGGACAGTCTTCACCCCTCCACTTT
clone size: few
D gene: TRBD1
J gene: TRBJ1-6
V gene: TRBV4-1

CDR3 protein: CASSPRNNEKLFF
CDR3 DNA: TGTGCCAGCAGCCCTCGGAATAATGAAAAACTGTTTTTT
clone size: once
D gene: NA
J gene: TRBJ1-4
V gene: TRBV7-9

CDR3 protein: CASSSITPLAGGNYNEQFF
CDR3 DNA: TGTGCCAGCAGCAGCATCACCCCTCTAGCGGGGGGTAACTACAATGAGCAGTTCTTC
clone size: NA
D gene: TRBD2
J gene: TRBJ2-1
V gene: TRBV5-6

CDR3 protein: CASSLTRSTEAFF
CDR3 DNA: TGCGCCAGCAGCTTGACAAGAAGCACTGAAGCTTTCTTT
clone size: few
D gene: NA
J gene: TRBJ1-1
V gene: TRBV5-1

CDR3 protein: CASSRITGTLGEKLFF
CDR3 DNA: TGTGCCAGTAGTAGGATCACCGGGACGCTGGGTGAAAAACTGTTTTTT
clone size: NA
D gene: NA
J gene: TRBJ1-4
V gene: TRBV19

CDR3 protein: CASSFRLAGGRETQYF
CDR3 DNA: TGTGCCAGCAGCTTCCGACTAGCGGGGGGGCGCGAGACCCAGTACTTC
clone size: NA
D gene: TRBD2
J gene: TRBJ2-5
V gene: TRBV2

CDR3 protein: CASGPGGALGPQPQHF
CDR3 DNA: TGTGCTAGTGGTCCGGGAGGGGCTTTGGGGCCTCAGCCCCAGCATTTT
clone size: once
D gene: NA
J gene: TRBJ1-5
V gene: TRBV12-5

CDR3 protein: CASSQTGNYLTKNIQYF
CDR3 DNA: TGTGCCAGCAGCCAGACAGGGAATTATTTGACCAAAAACATTCAGTACTTC
clone size: NA
D gene: TRBD1
J gene: TRBJ2-4
V gene: TRBV5-6

CDR3 protein: CASSGQFYGYTF
CDR3 DNA: TGTGCCAGCAGTGGACAGTTCTATGGCTACACCTTC
clone size: NA
D gene: NA
J gene: TRBJ1-2
V gene: TRBV2

CDR3 protein: CASSRTATVNTEAFF
CDR3 DNA: TGTGCCAGCTCACGAACCGCGACTGTGAACACTGAAGCTTTCTTT
clone size: NA
D gene: NA
J gene: TRBJ1-1
V gene: TRBV18

CDR3 protein: CSVEDFDPNTEAFF
CDR3 DNA: TGCAGCGTTGAAGATTTTGATCCGAACACTGAAGCTTTCTTT
clone size: NA
D gene: NA
J gene: TRBJ1-1
V gene: TRBV29-1

CDR3 protein: CASSLEAATSGYTDTQYF
CDR3 DNA: TGTGCCAGCAGTCTCGAGGCCGCGACTAGCGGATACACAGATACGCAGTATTTT
clone size: NA
D gene: TRBD2
J gene: TRBJ2-3
V gene: TRBV27

CDR3 protein: CASSWTGTLGGEAFF
CDR3 DNA: TGCGCCAGCAGCTGGACCGGGACCTTAGGCGGTGAAGCTTTCTTT
clone size: NA
D gene: NA
J gene: TRBJ1-1
V gene: TRBV5-1

CDR3 protein: CASSEQGGTDTQYF
CDR3 DNA: TGCGCCAGCAGTGAGCAGGGGGGCACAGATACGCAGTATTTT
clone size: NA
D gene: TRBD1
J gene: TRBJ2-3
V gene: TRBV10-1

CDR3 protein: CASSAFSTGGRGGEQYF
CDR3 DNA: TGTGCCAGCAGTGCTTTTTCGACAGGGGGCAGGGGGGGCGAGCAGTACTTC
clone size: NA
D gene: TRBD1
J gene: TRBJ2-7
V gene: TRBV6-1

CDR3 protein: CSAMTDYEQYF
CDR3 DNA: TGCAGTGCTATGACGGATTACGAGCAGTACTTC
clone size: NA
D gene: NA
J gene: TRBJ2-7
V gene: TRBV20-1

CDR3 protein: CASSADYGPNEAFF
CDR3 DNA: TGTGCCAGCAGTGCGGATTACGGACCCAATGAAGCTTTCTTT
clone size: NA
D gene: NA
J gene: TRBJ1-1
V gene: TRBV2

CDR3 protein: CASSPGQGRVNTEAFF
CDR3 DNA: TGTGCCAGCAGCCCCGGACAGGGCCGGGTGAACACTGAAGCTTTCTTT
clone size: once
D gene: TRBD1
J gene: TRBJ1-1
V gene: TRBV7-9

CDR3 protein: CASSLRRGFRANEKLFF
CDR3 DNA: TGTGCCAGCAGTTTACGGCGGGGGTTCAGGGCTAATGAAAAACTGTTTTTT
clone size: NA
D gene: NA
J gene: TRBJ1-4
V gene: TRBV28

CDR3 protein: CASSPLASGGSRYNEQFF
CDR3 DNA: TGTGCCAGCTCACCACTGGCTAGCGGGGGTTCCCGGTACAATGAGCAGTTCTTC
clone size: once
D gene: TRBD2
J gene: TRBJ2-1
V gene: TRBV18

CDR3 protein: CAWSVSRSGQGYIGYGYTF
CDR3 DNA: TGTGCCTGGAGTGTTTCTCGGTCGGGACAGGGGTATATCGGGTATGGCTACACCTTC
clone size: NA
D gene: TRBD1
J gene: TRBJ1-2
V gene: TRBV30

CDR3 protein: CAIRGAGELFF
CDR3 DNA: TGTGCCATCAGGGGGGCCGGGGAGCTGTTTTTT
clone size: NA
D gene: NA
J gene: TRBJ2-2
V gene: TRBV10-3

CDR3 protein: CAISGTGPNYGYTF
CDR3 DNA: TGTGCCATCAGTGGGACAGGTCCTAACTATGGCTACACCTTC
clone size: NA
D gene: TRBD1
J gene: TRBJ1-2
V gene: TRBV10-3

CDR3 protein: CASSGWTNYEQYF
CDR3 DNA: TGCGCCAGCAGCGGTTGGACCAACTACGAGCAGTACTTC
clone size: NA
D gene: NA
J gene: TRBJ2-7
V gene: TRBV5-1

CDR3 protein: CASSMPNSPLHF
CDR3 DNA: TGTGCCAGTAGTATGCCCAATTCACCCCTCCACTTT
clone size: NA
D gene: NA
J gene: TRBJ1-6
V gene: TRBV19

CDR3 protein: CSVEYLGFKQFF
CDR3 DNA: TGCAGCGTTGAATATCTAGGGTTTAAGCAGTTCTTC
clone size: NA
D gene: NA
J gene: TRBJ2-1
V gene: TRBV29-1

CDR3 protein: CASSLAPLEAYEQYF
CDR3 DNA: TGTGCCAGCAGCTTAGCGCCCTTAGAAGCCTACGAGCAGTACTTC
clone size: once
D gene: NA
J gene: TRBJ2-7
V gene: TRBV7-2

CDR3 protein: CASSLVAGMQSYNSPLHF
CDR3 DNA: TGCGCCAGCAGCTTGGTAGCAGGGATGCAGAGCTATAATTCACCCCTCCACTTT
clone size: NA
D gene: NA
J gene: TRBJ1-6
V gene: TRBV5-1

CDR3 protein: CASSKTDSENSPLHF
CDR3 DNA: TGTGCCAGCAGTAAGACCGACAGCGAAAATTCACCCCTCCACTTT
clone size: NA
D gene: NA
J gene: TRBJ1-6
V gene: TRBV2

CDR3 protein: CASSRAPGPRMNTEAFF
CDR3 DNA: TGTGCCAGTAGTAGGGCACCGGGACCCCGTATGAACACTGAAGCTTTCTTT
clone size: NA
D gene: NA
J gene: TRBJ1-1
V gene: TRBV19

CDR3 protein: CASSEVRGVGELFF
CDR3 DNA: TGTGCCAGCAGTGAAGTCAGAGGGGTGGGGGAGCTGTTTTTT
clone size: NA
D gene: NA
J gene: TRBJ2-2
V gene: TRBV2